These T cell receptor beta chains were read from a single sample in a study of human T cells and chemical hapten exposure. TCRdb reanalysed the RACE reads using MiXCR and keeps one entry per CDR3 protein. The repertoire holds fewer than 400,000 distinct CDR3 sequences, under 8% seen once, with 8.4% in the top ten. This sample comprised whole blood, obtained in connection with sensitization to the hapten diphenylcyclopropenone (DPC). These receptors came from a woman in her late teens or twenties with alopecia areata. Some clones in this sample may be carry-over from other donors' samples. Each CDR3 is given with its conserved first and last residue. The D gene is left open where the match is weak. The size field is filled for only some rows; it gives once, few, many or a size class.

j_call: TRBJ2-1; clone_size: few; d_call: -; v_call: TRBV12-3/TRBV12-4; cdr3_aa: CASSFLPNSFGQFF; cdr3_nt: TGTGCCAGCAGTTTCCTGCCTAACTCGTTCGGGCAGTTCTTC
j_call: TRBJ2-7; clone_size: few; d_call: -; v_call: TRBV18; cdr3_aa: CASSPLEARAYEQYF; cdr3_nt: TGTGCCAGCTCACCACTGGAAGCCAGAGCCTACGAGCAGTACTTC
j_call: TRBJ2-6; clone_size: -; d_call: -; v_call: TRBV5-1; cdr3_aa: CASRSSTGANVLTF; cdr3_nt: TGCGCCAGCAGATCCAGCACTGGGGCCAACGTCCTGACTTTC
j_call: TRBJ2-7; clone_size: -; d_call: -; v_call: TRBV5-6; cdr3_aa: CASSLGDREYEQYF; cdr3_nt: TGTGCCAGCAGCTTGGGCGACAGAGAATACGAGCAGTACTTC
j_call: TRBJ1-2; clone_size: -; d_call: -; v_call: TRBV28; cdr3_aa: CASSFAGARGYTF; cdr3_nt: TGTGCCAGCAGTTTTGCCGGAGCCAGAGGCTACACCTTC
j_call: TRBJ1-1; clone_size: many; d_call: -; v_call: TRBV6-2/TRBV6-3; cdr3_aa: CASSQAGTSTWAFF; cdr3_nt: TGTGCCAGCAGCCAGGCCGGGACATCTACCTGGGCTTTCTTT
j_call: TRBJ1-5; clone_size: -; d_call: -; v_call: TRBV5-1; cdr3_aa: CASSIGQSSNQPQHF; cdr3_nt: TGCGCCAGCAGCATTGGACAGTCTAGCAATCAGCCCCAGCATTTT
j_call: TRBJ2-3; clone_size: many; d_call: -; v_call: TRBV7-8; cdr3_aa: CASSLREYTDTQYF; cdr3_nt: TGTGCCAGCAGCTTACGAGAATACACAGATACGCAGTATTTT
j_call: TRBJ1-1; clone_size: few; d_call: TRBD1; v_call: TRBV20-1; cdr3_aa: CSARDPRGTGNTEAFF; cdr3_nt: TGCAGTGCTAGAGACCCCCGCGGGACAGGGAACACTGAAGCTTTCTTT
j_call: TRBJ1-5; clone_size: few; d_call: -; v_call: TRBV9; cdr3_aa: CASSVGRSNQPQHF; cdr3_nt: TGTGCCAGCAGCGTAGGCCGGAGCAATCAGCCCCAGCATTTT
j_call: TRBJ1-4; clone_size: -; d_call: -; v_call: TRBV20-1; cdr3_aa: CSARDSRLPREKLFF; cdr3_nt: TGCAGTGCTAGGGACAGCCGGCTCCCACGTGAAAAACTGTTTTTT
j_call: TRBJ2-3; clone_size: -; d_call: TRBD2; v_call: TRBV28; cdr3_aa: CASWARGGGSTDTQYF; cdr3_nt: TGTGCCAGCTGGGCGCGCGGGGGGGGTAGCACAGATACGCAGTATTTT
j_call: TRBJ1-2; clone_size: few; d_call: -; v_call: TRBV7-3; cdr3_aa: CASSLDGGSNYGYTF; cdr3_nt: TGTGCCAGCAGCTTAGATGGCGGCAGTAACTATGGCTACACCTTC
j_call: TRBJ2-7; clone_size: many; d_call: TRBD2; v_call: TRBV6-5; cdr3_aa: CVVWGLAGTPYEQYF; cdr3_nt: TGTGTCGTTTGGGGACTAGCGGGGACACCCTACGAGCAGTACTTC
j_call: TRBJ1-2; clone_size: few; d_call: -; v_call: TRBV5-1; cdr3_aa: CASSRTSLNYGYTF; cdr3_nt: TGCGCCAGCAGCAGGACATCTCTTAACTATGGCTACACCTTC
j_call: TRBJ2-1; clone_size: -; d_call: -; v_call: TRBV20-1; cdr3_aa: CSASELLSYNEQFF; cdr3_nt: TGCAGTGCTAGCGAGTTACTTTCTTACAATGAGCAGTTCTTC